This TCR beta chain was observed in a study of vaccination and CD4 T cells after COVID-19. At the level of the study: The convalescents included six males and four females, and among them two were Hispanic while seven were Caucasian. Study-level results: Early timepoints after natural infection were not analyzed in these convalescent patients.

V was cut by 6 bases and J by 2 bases, with 17 bases left in between. The CDR3 consists of 14 residues. From germline, CDR1 is DFQATT and CDR2 SNEGSKA (reference sequence). Sequenced with the Oncomine TCR Beta short-read assay was DNA taken from cultured CD4+ T cells. From CD4+ T cells that had been cultured, genomic DNA was extracted. TCRdb re-analysed the PCR reads in MiXCR, keeping a single row per CDR3 protein. The sample gives fewer than 20,000 distinct CDR3 sequences, around two fifths of which show up once; under 8.5% is in the top ten. Treatment defined: roughly 11-day PBMC culture with coronavirus spike peptide pools or control peptides (ViraFEST assay). This clonotype is labeled as medium-sized. Its antigen is still unknown.

The V and J genes are TRBV20-1 and TRBJ2-7; D could derive from TRBD1 or TRBD2 (5 bases each). Sequencing was performed on CD4+ T cells from blood, cultured in vitro, taken after SARS-CoV-2 vaccination. The clonotype originates from a human donor who had recovered from COVID-19. DNA of the CDR3: TGCAGTGCGGCGACCGGGACGGCCGCCTACGAGCAGTACTTC. Its protein product is CSAATGTAAYEQYF.